A single sample gave rise to the 16 T cell receptor beta chains below, sequenced in a study of cytomegalovirus exposure and HLA in healthy donors (dated by TCRdb to about 2017). The library relied on the immunoSEQ multiplex PCR assay. A mixture of 60 forward primers for TCR Vbeta segments and 13 reverse primers for TCR Jbeta segments was used in the multiplex PCR. The immuneACCESS repertoire file appears here via TCRdb, limited to in-frame rearrangements. These files lack a portion of the clones; in checked studies, under half of the deficit traces to unresolved V genes, and the cause of the others is not known. The sample table shows roughly 90,000 clones, and 65% to 85% are seen once. In total, the top ten clones hold 2.1% of the sample. The sequencing input was PBMCs. The receptor set was obtained from a man aged 18 to 35 in good health and CMV-seronegative.

The chain is built from TRBV18 and TRBJ1-5; TRBD1 is a possible D gene (5 bases). Germline CDR1 is KGHSH and CDR2 is LQKENI. With 0 bases removed from V and 3 bases from J, the gap between germline ends came to 9 bases. The length of the CDR3 is 15 residues. The CDR3 here is CASSPPGALNQPQHF. In DNA, the CDR3 is TGTGCCAGCTCACCACCAGGGGCCCTCAATCAGCCCCAGCATTTT.

The rearrangement joins TRBV18 to TRBJ1-1; tentatively, D is TRBD1 (5 bases). The CDR3 sequence is 14 residues long. V was shortened by 3 bases and J by 1 base, with 9 bases between the two germline ends. The germline V gene has CDR1 KGHSH and CDR2 LQKENI. The chain's CDR3 is CASSPPGPNTEAFF. CDR3 DNA: TGTGCCAGCTCACCCCCAGGGCCGAACACTGAAGCTTTCTTT.

This clone was detected a few times. The chain employs TRBV10-3 and TRBJ1-2; no clear D gene. Looked up from germline, CDR1 is ENHRY and CDR2 is SYGVKD. CDR3 size: 14 residues. V lost 4 bases and J 3 bases, leaving 12 bases between the germline ends. The CDR3, as DNA: TGTGCCATCAGTGCCCCGGGGTTCGACTATGGCTACACCTTC. This encodes CAISAPGFDYGYTF.

The chain links TRBV30 to TRBJ1-5, with 9 positions matching TRBD1. The CDR3 contains 16 residues. Germline CDR1 and CDR2: GTSNPN and SVGIG (reference sequence). CDR3 in amino acids: CLPPGQGQNSNQPQHF. The CDR3 DNA reads TGTCTTCCGCCGGGACAGGGACAAAATAGCAATCAGCCCCAGCATTTT.

This chain uses TRBV18 with TRBJ1-5; D unresolved. There are 13 residues in the CDR3. Per germline, CDR1 KGHSH and CDR2 LQKENI. Trimming removed 5 bases at V and 7 bases at J, with 12 bases between. CDR3 nucleotides: TGTGCCAGCTCATCACTACCAGAACAGCCCCAGCATTTT. This codes for CASSSLPEQPQHF.

This chain uses TRBV10-2 with TRBJ2-7; tentatively, D is TRBD2 (5 bases). V lost 4 bases, J lost 4 bases, and 14 bases lay in between. CDR1 and CDR2 (germline): WSHSY, SAAADI. The CDR3 has 14 residues. The CDR3 loop is CASSVDSVAYEQYF. As DNA, the CDR3 is TGCGCCAGCAGTGTGGACTCGGTGGCGTACGAGCAGTACTTC.

This clone is a singleton in its sample. The CDR3 loop is CASSLDRVSYEQYF. For the CDR3, the DNA is TGTGCCAGCAGCTTGGACAGGGTATCCTACGAGCAGTACTTC. The rearrangement links TRBV27 to TRBJ2-7; TRBD1 matches at 8 bases. Germline V CDR1 and CDR2: MNHEY, SMNVEV (reference sequence). The CDR3 totals 14 residues. V shed 6 bases, J shed 1 base, and the junction held 5 bases outside the gene matches.

This sequence joins TRBV9 and TRBJ2-1, with TRBD1 matching 12 bases. There are 15 residues in the CDR3. Per the germline V gene, CDR1 is SGDLS and CDR2 is YYNGEE. V shed 3 bases and J 6 bases; nucleotides not matched to a gene: 4. In DNA, the CDR3 is TGTGCCAGCAGCGGGGGACAGGGGGCTCCCAATGAGCAGTTCTTC. Protein product: CASSGGQGAPNEQFF.

This clone was seen more than once but under ten times. The CDR3 region is CASSVASSGNTIYF. Here the CDR3 DNA reads TGTGCCAGCAGCGTGGCTAGCTCTGGAAACACCATATATTTT. The chain is built from TRBV9 and TRBJ1-3; the D is unclear. Between the trimmed V and J ends, which lost 2 bases and 0 bases, there was a span of 6 bases. Germline V gene data show CDR1 as SGDLS and CDR2 as YYNGEE. The CDR3 runs to 14 residues.

This clone was recorded a few times. This rearrangement joins TRBV29-1 to TRBJ2-4; no reliable D call. Germline V gene sequence: CDR1 SQVTM, CDR2 ANQGSEA. The length of the CDR3 is 13 residues. Trimming shortened V by 5 bases and J by 2 bases, and 10 bases separated the two germline ends. In DNA, the CDR3 is TGCAGCGTTTTTTTTAACACCAAAAACATTCAGTACTTC. Translated: CSVFFNTKNIQYF.

V gene TRBV15 combines with J gene TRBJ2-3, with 8 nucleotides matching TRBD2. The V and J ends lost 8 bases and 3 bases, in that order; junction bases with no gene match: 7. Germline-derived CDR1 and CDR2 are LNHNV and YYDKDF (reference sequence). There are 14 residues in the CDR3. CDR3: CATDPGGITDTQYF. The CDR3 DNA follows: TGTGCCACCGACCCGGGGGGGATAACAGATACGCAGTATTTT. Looking up the rest from reference TRBV15 and TRBJ2-3 gives the full variable domain: DAMVIQNPRYQVTQFGKPVTLSCSQTLNHNVMYWYQQKSSQAPKLLFHYYDKDFNNEADTPDNFQSRRPNTSFCFLDIRSPGLGDTAMYLCATDPGGITDTQYFGPGTRLTVL.

This chain links TRBV6-5 with TRBJ2-3; TRBD1 matches 9 bases. The CDR3 length is 14 residues. The germline gives CDR1 MNHEY, CDR2 SVGAGI. With 7 bases clipped from V and 5 bases from J, the junction kept 7 bases outside the gene matches. In DNA, the CDR3 is TGTGCCAGCATCCCGGGACAGGGAGTAGATACGCAGTATTTT. It is translated as CASIPGQGVDTQYF.

This sequence joins TRBV5-4 and TRBJ2-7; a weak D match, TRBD1 (6 bases). There are 13 residues in the CDR3. Germline V gene sequence: CDR1 SGHNT, CDR2 YYREEE (reference sequence). V was shortened by 4 bases and J by 5 bases, with 13 bases between the two germline ends. CDR3 amino acids: CASSNGQRNEQYF. CDR3 nucleotides: TGTGCCAGCAGCAACGGACAGAGGAACGAGCAGTACTTC.

The gene calls are TRBV7-9 and TRBJ1-2; TRBD1 is a possible D gene (6 bases). Trimming shortened V by 3 bases and J by 8 bases, and 22 bases separated the two germline ends. Germline CDR1 is SEHNR and CDR2 is FQNEAQ (reference sequence). This CDR3 is built from 16 residues. The chain's CDR3 is CASSFQRTTGKGGYTF. The CDR3 coding sequence is TGTGCCAGCAGCTTTCAACGCACGACAGGTAAAGGAGGCTACACCTTC.

This clone was observed a single time. The V gene is TRBV29-1, the J gene TRBJ2-7; 7 positions agree with TRBD2. Germline loops: CDR1 SQVTM, CDR2 ANQGSEA. The CDR3 is made up of 12 amino acids. The trim removed 4 bases at V and 0 bases at J, leaving 0 bases unmatched. CDR3 coding DNA: TGCAGCGTTGCGGGGGGCTCCTACGAGCAGTACTTC. Its translation is CSVAGGSYEQYF.

The gene calls are TRBV6-5 and TRBJ1-1; 8 positions match TRBD1. Germline V CDR1 and CDR2: MNHEY, SVGAGI. This CDR3 spans 14 amino acids. V was pared by 6 bases and J by 3 bases, with 6 bases of the junction left unmatched. Written as DNA, the CDR3 is TGTGCCAGCAGGGACAGGGCGTCGTACACTGAAGCTTTCTTT. Translated: CASRDRASYTEAFF.